The entry below describes one T cell receptor (beta chain). How the authors handled the data: Estimates of nucleated cell counts were drawn from the amplification of reference gene primers. Libraries were prepared by immunoSEQ multiplex PCR; TCRdb keeps only in-frame clonotypes and omits some of them. The V and J calls and clone size come from that table; D and trimming were worked out from the DNA. The data hold about 43,000 clones, with more than 70% observed a single time. The entry originates in a study of blood T cell repertoires in COVID-19. Study background: From the United States, Italy and Spain came samples of acute and convalescent COVID-19. T cells, B-cell-depleted T cells, or PBMCs supplied cDNA or gDNA.

Germline V gene sequence: CDR1 SNHLY, CDR2 FYNNEI. With 7 bases removed from V and 0 bases from J, the gap between germline ends came to 7 bases. This CDR3 comprises 13 residues. This rearrangement joins TRBV2 to TRBJ1-3; D remains unclear. The sequencing input was peripheral blood. The sequence was collected from a human donor in a cohort sampled during active COVID-19. CDR3 in amino acids: CASTQDSGNTIYF. CDR3 DNA sequence: TGTGCCAGCACCCAGGACTCTGGAAACACCATATATTTT.